These 20 T cell receptor beta chains were sequenced from one sample in a study of human thymus T cells. Thymic tissue was derived from resections collected during corrective heart surgery. Sequenced by immunoSEQ multiplex PCR; TCRdb stores in-frame clones only, minus some. The sample consists of tens of thousands of clones, 90% to 95% of them appearing once. The sequencing input was thymus tissue. These TCRs come from a girl under three years old with a congenital heart defect but otherwise immunologically healthy.

The genes are TRBV19 and TRBJ1-2, with TRBD1 matching 8 bases. CDR3 length: 13 amino acids. Germline CDR1 reads LNHDA; CDR2 reads SQIVND (reference sequence). The V gene end was trimmed by 5 bases and the J gene end by 6 bases; junction bases not matched to a gene: 5. In nucleotides, the CDR3 is TGTGCCAGTAGTTTACAGGGGGACAATGGCTACACCTTC. The encoded protein is CASSLQGDNGYTF.

This clone came up once. The chain couples TRBV19 to TRBJ1-4; 9 bases are a match to TRBD1. V gave up 7 bases and J gave up 7 bases; unmatched junction bases: 7. This CDR3 has 14 amino acids. Germline V lookup: CDR1 LNHDA, CDR2 SQIVND (reference sequence). The CDR3 is CASTPQGASEKLFF. The CDR3 DNA reads TGTGCCAGTACTCCACAGGGGGCGAGTGAAAAACTGTTTTTT.

This clone was seen more than once but under ten times. V is TRBV19 and J is TRBJ1-1; D possibly corresponds to TRBD1 (5 bases). The CDR3 has 14 amino acids. Germline V gene data show CDR1 as LNHDA and CDR2 as SQIVND (reference sequence). V lost 4 bases and J lost 2, with 11 bases in between. The CDR3 DNA reads TGTGCCAGTAGTACCCACAGGACAAACACTGAAGCTTTCTTT. Protein sequence: CASSTHRTNTEAFF.

The chain recombines TRBV5-6 with TRBJ1-5, with 10 bases that match TRBD1. This CDR3 is built from 17 residues. Unmatched junction bases numbered 8, after V lost 5 bases and J lost 0 bases. Germline-derived CDR1 and CDR2 are SGHDT and YYEEEE. The CDR3 sequence: CASSRDRGLYSNQPQHF. The CDR3, as DNA: TGTGCCAGCAGTCGGGACAGGGGCCTATATAGCAATCAGCCCCAGCATTTT.

The CDR3 loop reads CASSFGPDTGELFF. In DNA, the CDR3 is TGTGCCAGCAGCTTTGGTCCGGACACCGGGGAGCTGTTTTTT. The chain links TRBV7-8 to TRBJ2-2, with D uncertain. The CDR3 consists of 14 residues. Germline values: CDR1 SGHVS, CDR2 FQNEAQ. Between the trimmed V and J ends, which lost 3 bases and 3 bases, there was a span of 8 bases.

The J gene is TRBJ1-1, the V gene TRBV2, with 7 bases aligning to TRBD1. There are 14 residues in the CDR3. Germline-derived CDR1 and CDR2 are SNHLY and FYNNEI. The trim removed 5 bases at V and 5 bases at J, leaving 8 bases unmatched. CDR3 bases: TGTGCCAGCAGTTCAGACAGGGCGGAAACTGAAGCTTTCTTT. Residues: CASSSDRAETEAFF.

This clone was detected a few times. V gene TRBV28 combines with J gene TRBJ1-1; possibly TRBD1 for D (5 bases). V gave up 6 bases and J gave up 7 bases, with 9 bases separating them. Germline V gives CDR1 MDHEN, CDR2 SYDVKM. The CDR3 totals 11 residues. This chain's CDR3 is CASSRDREAFF. CDR3 in DNA: TGTGCCAGCAGCCGGGACCGTGAAGCTTTCTTT.

CDR3 protein: CASSLTSGRAYSYNEQFF. The CDR3 nucleotides read TGTGCCAGCAGTTTGACTAGCGGGAGGGCCTATTCCTACAATGAGCAGTTCTTC. The V call is TRBV7-9, the J call TRBJ2-1, with 14 bases fitting TRBD2. Germline assignment: CDR1 SEHNR and CDR2 FQNEAQ (reference sequence). The CDR3 is 18 residues long. V dropped 6 bases and J dropped 1; count of bases not matched to a gene: 8.

J is TRBJ2-7 and V is TRBV9, with D perhaps TRBD1 (5 bases). V lost 3 bases, J lost 3 bases, and 16 bases lay in between. The CDR3 spans 15 residues. Germline CDR1 SGDLS, CDR2 YYNGEE. The CDR3 loop reads CASSEVKQVDYEQYF. Written as DNA, the CDR3 is TGTGCCAGCAGCGAGGTAAAACAGGTGGACTACGAGCAGTACTTC.

CDR3: CATAGRSLRYNEQFF. CDR3 coding DNA: TGTGCCACCGCTGGGAGATCCTTACGATACAATGAGCAGTTCTTC. The V gene is TRBV15, the J gene TRBJ2-1; TRBD2 might be the D (5 bases). This CDR3 contains 15 residues. V was clipped by 8 bases and J by 4 bases, with 18 bases between them. The V gene's germline CDR1 is LNHNV and CDR2 YYDKDF (reference sequence).

The CDR3 nucleotides are TGTGCCAGCAGCCATACGAAAACCACTGGTGAGCAGTTCTTC. Amino acids: CASSHTKTTGEQFF. The rearrangement joins TRBV7-9 to TRBJ2-1; D remains unclear. V was clipped by 5 bases and J by 9 bases, with 17 bases between them. The length of the CDR3 is 14 residues. Germline assignment: CDR1 SEHNR and CDR2 FQNEAQ (reference sequence).

The chain uses TRBV4-1 and TRBJ2-7, with D perhaps matching TRBD2 (5 bases). The V and J ends lost 1 base and 2 bases respectively, with 18 bases between them. The CDR3 runs to 17 residues. CDR1 is MGHRA and CDR2 is YSYEKL in the germline V gene. CDR3 sequence: CASSQASDSTRPYEQYF. CDR3 DNA: TGCGCCAGCAGCCAAGCATCGGACTCTACCCGTCCCTACGAGCAGTACTTC.

The J gene is TRBJ1-1, the V gene TRBV5-1, with D hard to call. CDR3 length equals 15 residues. Per germline, CDR1 SGHRS and CDR2 YFSETQ. Trimming removed 1 base from V and 7 bases from J, with 17 bases in between. CDR3 coding DNA: TGCGCCAGCAGCTTGAACCCAAAGGCGGTCGTTGAAGCTTTCTTT. Its protein product is CASSLNPKAVVEAFF.

Regarding this clone: The germline gene is not matched at one end of the junction; a read error may be the cause. J is TRBJ2-7 and V is TRBV27, with 10 bases aligning to TRBD1. CDR1 and CDR2 (germline): MNHEY, SMNVEV (reference sequence). This CDR3 region has 12 residues. DNA for the CDR3: TGTGCCAGCAGTGTCCCGGGACAGGGGAGTTGCTTC. The encoded protein is CASSVPGQGSCF.

The chain recombines TRBV7-2 with TRBJ1-2; 7 positions match TRBD1. The trim removed 4 bases at V and 6 bases at J, leaving 8 bases unmatched. The length of the CDR3 is 14 residues. CDR1 SGHTA and CDR2 FQGNSA come from the germline V gene. The CDR3 DNA sequence: TGTGCCAGCAGCTGGGGGACAGAACACAATGGCTACACCTTC. Residues: CASSWGTEHNGYTF.

This clone is a singleton in its sample. This chain uses TRBV18 with TRBJ2-3, with 7 bases lining up with TRBD1. V trimming: 2 bases; J trimming: 0 bases; junction bases outside the gene matches: 11. Germline CDR1 reads KGHSH; CDR2 reads LQKENI. This CDR3 comprises 18 residues. This CDR3 reads CASSPGADRRISTDTQYF. In DNA, the CDR3 is TGTGCCAGCTCACCAGGGGCGGACAGGCGTATAAGCACAGATACGCAGTATTTT.

In the case of this clone: The germline gene is not matched at one end of the junction; a read error may be the cause. The chain is built from TRBV7-9 and TRBJ2-5, with 8 bases lining up with TRBD1. Germline assignment: CDR1 SEHNR and CDR2 FQNEAQ (reference sequence). The CDR3 has 18 residues. The CDR3 is CASSFRLAGGEKQETQYF. The CDR3 DNA is TGTGCCAGCAGCTTCCGTTTGGCAGGGGGCGAAAAACAAGAGACTCAGTACTTC.

The chain carries TRBV4-1 and TRBJ1-5; D unclear. The CDR3 length is 16 residues. Germline lookup yields CDR1 MGHRA and CDR2 YSYEKL. Trimming took off 1 base at V and 0 bases at J, with 10 bases between the two ends. The CDR3 region has the DNA TGCGCCAGCAGCCAAGTAGTAACTCATAGCAATCAGCCCCAGCATTTT. Protein product: CASSQVVTHSNQPQHF.

V and J are TRBV5-8 and TRBJ2-1; either TRBD1 or TRBD2 may fit D (5 bases each). This CDR3 spans 14 amino acids. The germline V gene encodes CDR1 SGHTS and CDR2 YDEGEE. Trimming stripped 9 bases from V and 5 bases from J, with 18 bases between. The CDR3 is CANAPPGPDNEQFF. In DNA, the CDR3 is TGTGCCAACGCCCCCCCGGGGCCCGACAATGAGCAGTTCTTC.

The rearrangement uses TRBV5-1 and TRBJ2-2; possibly TRBD1 for D (6 bases). The V and J ends lost 1 base and 2 bases respectively, with 12 bases between them. Germline assignment: CDR1 SGHRS and CDR2 YFSETQ. The CDR3 totals 16 residues. The CDR3 protein is CASSLRMGANTGELFF. In DNA, the CDR3 is TGCGCCAGCAGCTTGAGAATGGGGGCCAACACCGGGGAGCTGTTTTTT.